This note documents a single T cell receptor beta chain sequence. Which antigen it targets is not known. No much larger clonotype is one base removed from it; base qualities were not supplied. This sample stems from a study of blood T cell repertoires in COVID-19 (dated by TCRdb to about 2020). In the study overall: Samples covering the acute and convalescent phases of COVID-19 were provided by collaborators in the United States, Italy and Spain. The repertoires were made available in a free public database intended to serve as a resource for research on the immune response to SARS-CoV-2. The samples were drawn from two sources: the first 160 participants of the ongoing ImmuneRACE study, and 950 to 1,500 subjects contributed by 6 global collaborators. The prospective study material was composed of cDNA or gDNA derived from T cells, B-cell-depleted T cells, or PBMCs. The sample metadata nearly always contained a de-identified subject ID, COVID-19 status, age in years and sex. Subjects who had been exposed to COVID-19, were actively infected with it, or had recovered from it provided the deeply sampled blood TCRbeta repertoires that made up the dataset. Where available, HLA class I and class II types were obtained from metadata supplied by the sample provider rather than from assay-based typing. Overall study results and their limits: How much clinical and demographic metadata was included differed by source and by participant, and the metadata was provided uncurated.

Collaborating institutions collected whole blood in K2EDTA tubes following their own protocols. Collaborator samples were shipped for TCRbeta analysis as frozen whole blood, isolated PBMCs, or DNA extracted from either sample type. After removal of 1 base from V and 5 bases from J, the junction retains 7 bases not matched to a gene. There are 15 amino acids in the CDR3, from cysteine to phenylalanine inclusive. The retained sequence is limited to the CDR3, 45 bases, with the frame set at the first base. CDR1 and CDR2 are read off the germline V gene as SGHNT and YENEEA. TCRbeta CDR3 regions were amplified from genomic DNA by means of the immunoSEQ Assay, a bias-controlled multiplex PCR. The authors' pipeline ran thus. Nucleated cell counts per sample were estimated from amplification of reference gene primers within the assay. To quantify the absolute abundance of each unique TCRbeta CDR3 rearrangement, sequence reads were collapsed and filtered. Productive Simpson clonality was computed per sample as the square root of Simpson's diversity index over productive rearrangements. TCRdb holds this immuneACCESS table with in-frame rearrangements only. Some clones are missing; in checked studies, unresolved V genes explain under half, and the rest has no known cause. That table furnishes V, J and clone size, whereas the DNA furnished D and trimming. The sample profile shows 60,000 to 75,000 clones; approximately 80% of them were found once. The top ten hold roughly 9.8% of the sample.

This chain joins TRBV11-3 to TRBJ2-7, with 8 bases matching TRBD1. Sequenced material: peripheral blood. This clonotype was sampled from a woman aged 50 to 60 with acute or convalescent COVID-19. The DNA is as follows: TGTGCCAGCAGCTTAGGGCAGGGGGCTTTGAACGAGCAGTACTTC. This sequence encodes CASSLGQGALNEQYF.